The sequence of this T cell receptor (beta chain) was determined in a study of T cell responses to AZD1222 COVID-19 vaccine. Study context: Pooling covered second doses at about 4 or about 12 weeks.

Sequenced by immunoSEQ multiplex PCR; TCRdb stores in-frame clones only, minus some. The profile shows over 85,000 clones, less than 90% of them singletons. As to this clone: Its matching antigen is unknown.

Study results and limitations: Regions 160-218 and 743-854 dominated among vaccine-associated CD4 TCRs spanning spike. Nearly half of unique spike-specific TCRs reportedly avoided B.1.351 and B.1.1.7 mutated regions. The study identified only five or six AZD1222 recipients as seropositive at baseline.

The source was peripheral blood, collected on day 0 of AZD1222 vaccination. The receptor's source is an adult in good health.

The CDR3 coding sequence is TGTGCCAGCGACCTAAACTATGGCTACACCTTC. Its protein is CASDLNYGYTF. The chain carries TRBV6-5 and TRBJ1-2; D is undetermined. V lost 8 bases to trimming and J lost 2 bases, with 6 bases between them. This CDR3 spans 11 amino acids. Per germline, CDR1 MNHEY and CDR2 SVGAGI.